This T cell receptor beta chain is drawn from a study of cytomegalovirus exposure and HLA in healthy donors. Whole-study findings and limits: The authors later linked a missense DCLRE1C variant to TCR beta V- and J-gene trimming.

V lost 0 bases and J lost 4, with 6 bases in between. Germline CDR1 MGHRA, CDR2 YSYEKL. The CDR3 runs 13 residues. The primer mix had 60 Vbeta and 13 Jbeta primers. Using immunoSEQ multiplex PCR, the repertoire was profiled, and TCRdb retains in-frame clones only, with some absent. This sample has about 130,000 clones; 80% occur once, and the top ten carry 0.95% to 1.1%. The table lists this clone with a few counts. Its target is unknown. Material: PBMCs. V is TRBV4-1 and J is TRBJ1-2; no clear D. This receptor was identified in a human donor in good health. The CDR3 DNA reads as TGCGCCAGCAGCCAAGATCTAGCCTATGGCTACACCTTC. Encoded protein: CASSQDLAYGYTF.